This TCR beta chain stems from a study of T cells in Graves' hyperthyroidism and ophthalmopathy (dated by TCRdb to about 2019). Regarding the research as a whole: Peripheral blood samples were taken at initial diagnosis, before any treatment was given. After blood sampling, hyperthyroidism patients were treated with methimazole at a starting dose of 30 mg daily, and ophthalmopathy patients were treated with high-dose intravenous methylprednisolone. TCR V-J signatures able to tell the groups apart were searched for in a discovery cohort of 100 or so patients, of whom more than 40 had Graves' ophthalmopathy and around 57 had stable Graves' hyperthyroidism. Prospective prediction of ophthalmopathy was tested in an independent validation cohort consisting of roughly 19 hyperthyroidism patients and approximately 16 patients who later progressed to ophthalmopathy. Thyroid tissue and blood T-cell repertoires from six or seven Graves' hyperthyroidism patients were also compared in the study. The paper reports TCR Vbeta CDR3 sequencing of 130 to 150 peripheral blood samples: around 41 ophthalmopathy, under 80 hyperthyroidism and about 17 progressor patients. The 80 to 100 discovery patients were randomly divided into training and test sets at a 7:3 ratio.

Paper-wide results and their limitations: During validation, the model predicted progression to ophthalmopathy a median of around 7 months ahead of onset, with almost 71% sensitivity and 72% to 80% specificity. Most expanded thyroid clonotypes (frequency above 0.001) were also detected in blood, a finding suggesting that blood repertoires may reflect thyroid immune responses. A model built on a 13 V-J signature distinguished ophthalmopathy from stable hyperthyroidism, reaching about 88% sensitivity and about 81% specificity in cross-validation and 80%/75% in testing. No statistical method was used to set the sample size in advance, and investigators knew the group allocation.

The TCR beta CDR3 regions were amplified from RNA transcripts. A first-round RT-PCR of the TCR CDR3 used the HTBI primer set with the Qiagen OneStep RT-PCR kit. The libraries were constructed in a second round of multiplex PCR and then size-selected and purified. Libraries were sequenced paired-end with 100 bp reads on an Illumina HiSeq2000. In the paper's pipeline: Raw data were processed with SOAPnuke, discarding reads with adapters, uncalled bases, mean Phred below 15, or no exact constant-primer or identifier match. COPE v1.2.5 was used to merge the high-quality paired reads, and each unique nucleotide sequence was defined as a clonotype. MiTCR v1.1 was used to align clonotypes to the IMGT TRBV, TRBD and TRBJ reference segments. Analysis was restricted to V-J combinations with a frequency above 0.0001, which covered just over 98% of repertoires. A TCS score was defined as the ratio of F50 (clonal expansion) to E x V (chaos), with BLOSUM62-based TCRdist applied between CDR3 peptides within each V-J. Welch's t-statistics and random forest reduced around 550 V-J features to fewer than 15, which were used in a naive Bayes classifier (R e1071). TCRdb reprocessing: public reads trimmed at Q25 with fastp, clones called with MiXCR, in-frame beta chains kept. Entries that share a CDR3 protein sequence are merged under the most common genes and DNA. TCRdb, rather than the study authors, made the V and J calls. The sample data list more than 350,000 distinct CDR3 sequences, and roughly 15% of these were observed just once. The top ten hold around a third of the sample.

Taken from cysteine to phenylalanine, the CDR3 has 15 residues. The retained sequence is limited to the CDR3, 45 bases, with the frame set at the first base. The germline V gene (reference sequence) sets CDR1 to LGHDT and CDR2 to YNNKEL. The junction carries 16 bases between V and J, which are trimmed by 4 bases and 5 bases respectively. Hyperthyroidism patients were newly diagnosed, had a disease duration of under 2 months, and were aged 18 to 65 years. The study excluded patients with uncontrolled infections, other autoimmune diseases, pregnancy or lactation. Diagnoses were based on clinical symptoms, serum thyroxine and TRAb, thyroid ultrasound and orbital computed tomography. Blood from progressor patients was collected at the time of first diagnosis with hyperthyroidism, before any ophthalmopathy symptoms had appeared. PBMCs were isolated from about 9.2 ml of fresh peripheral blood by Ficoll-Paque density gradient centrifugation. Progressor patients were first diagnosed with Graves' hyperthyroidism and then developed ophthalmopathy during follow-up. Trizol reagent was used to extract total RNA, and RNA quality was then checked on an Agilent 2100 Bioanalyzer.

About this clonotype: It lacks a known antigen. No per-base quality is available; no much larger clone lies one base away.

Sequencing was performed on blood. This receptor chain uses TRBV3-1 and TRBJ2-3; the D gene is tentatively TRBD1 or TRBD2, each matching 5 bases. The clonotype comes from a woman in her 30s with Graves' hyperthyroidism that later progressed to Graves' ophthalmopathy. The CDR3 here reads CASSPRGVIIDTQYF. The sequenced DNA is TGTGCCAGCAGCCCGAGAGGGGTGATAATAGATACGCAGTATTTT.